One and the same sample provided the 8 T cell receptor beta chains below, sequenced in a study of cytomegalovirus exposure and HLA in healthy donors. Method: immunoSEQ multiplex PCR; TCRdb's copy keeps in-frame clones and lacks some. The sample carries 90,000 to 100,000 clones, about 90% recorded once. Sequencing input: PBMCs. These receptors originate from a man aged 18 to 35 in good health and CMV-seropositive.

The chain joins TRBV18 to TRBJ2-7; 7 positions match TRBD1. J was trimmed by 6 bases and V by 2 bases; bases with no gene match: 10. Germline V CDR1 and CDR2: KGHSH, LQKENI. CDR3 size: 15 residues. This CDR3 reads CASSPRTGTGGEQYF. Here the CDR3 DNA reads TGTGCCAGCTCACCAAGGACAGGCACTGGCGGCGAGCAGTACTTC.

This rearrangement joins TRBV7-3 to TRBJ2-1, with D possibly matching TRBD2 (5 bases). CDR1 is SGHTA, CDR2 FQGTGA, per germline. The CDR3 spans 16 residues. The V end lost 6 bases, the J end lost 6 bases, and 21 bases lay between the germline ends. The CDR3 DNA reads TGTGCCAGCAGTCCGAGCGGCGGGTTGTCTGCCAATGAGCAGTTCTTC. The encoded protein is CASSPSGGLSANEQFF.

This clone was seen a single time. This rearrangement joins TRBV4-2 to TRBJ2-3; 11 positions agree with TRBD2. After removal of 0 bases from V and 4 bases from J, the junction contained 3 bases not matched to a gene. Germline CDR1 reads LGHNA; CDR2 reads YNFKEQ. CDR3 length: 16 residues. The chain's CDR3 is CASSQDSGGGPDTQYF. In DNA, the CDR3 is TGTGCCAGCAGCCAAGATAGCGGGGGGGGCCCAGATACGCAGTATTTT.

V is TRBV5-1 and J is TRBJ2-7; 7 positions match TRBD2. This CDR3 is 14 amino acids long. CDR1 and CDR2 from the germline V gene are SGHRS and YFSETQ. J lost 2 bases, V lost 1 base, and 3 bases had no gene match. In DNA form, the CDR3 reads TGCGCCAGCAGCTTGCGGCGGGGGACCTACGAGCAGTACTTC. This encodes CASSLRRGTYEQYF.

V gene TRBV28 combines with J gene TRBJ2-3; TRBD1 matches at 7 bases. Germline loops: CDR1 MDHEN, CDR2 SYDVKM. This CDR3 is 16 amino acids long. With 2 bases clipped from V and 0 bases from J, the junction kept 5 bases outside the gene matches. The CDR3, as DNA: TGTGCCAGCAGTTTACGGCAGGGGGTTAGCACAGATACGCAGTATTTT. This translates into CASSLRQGVSTDTQYF.

In its sample, this clone was seen once. The chain carries TRBV2 and TRBJ1-5; 8 bases align to TRBD1. The V gene end was trimmed by 7 bases and the J gene end by 5 bases; junction bases not matched to a gene: 4. The germline V gene has CDR1 SNHLY and CDR2 FYNNEI. This CDR3 region has 13 residues. The CDR3 nucleotides read TGTGCCAGCAACCCGGACAGGGATCAGCCCCAGCATTTT. Its protein is CASNPDRDQPQHF.

V and J are TRBV6-5 and TRBJ2-3; TRBD2 matches 8 bases. The CDR3 contains 15 residues. J lost 11 bases, V lost 2 bases, and 12 bases had no gene match. Germline CDR1 MNHEY, CDR2 SVGAGI. The CDR3 loop reads CASSYLAAGGLGQYF. The CDR3 DNA reads TGTGCCAGCAGTTACCTAGCGGCGGGGGGTTTGGGGCAGTATTTT.

This clone was found a few times. V gene TRBV15 combines with J gene TRBJ2-4; D is unresolved. Germline V CDR1 and CDR2: LNHNV, YYDKDF (reference sequence). Trimming left V 6 bases short and J 0 bases short, with 12 bases between. The CDR3 sequence is 15 residues long. CDR3 nucleotide sequence: TGTGCCACCAGTTTGGTAACCGGAGCCAAAAACATTCAGTACTTC. Translated: CATSLVTGAKNIQYF.